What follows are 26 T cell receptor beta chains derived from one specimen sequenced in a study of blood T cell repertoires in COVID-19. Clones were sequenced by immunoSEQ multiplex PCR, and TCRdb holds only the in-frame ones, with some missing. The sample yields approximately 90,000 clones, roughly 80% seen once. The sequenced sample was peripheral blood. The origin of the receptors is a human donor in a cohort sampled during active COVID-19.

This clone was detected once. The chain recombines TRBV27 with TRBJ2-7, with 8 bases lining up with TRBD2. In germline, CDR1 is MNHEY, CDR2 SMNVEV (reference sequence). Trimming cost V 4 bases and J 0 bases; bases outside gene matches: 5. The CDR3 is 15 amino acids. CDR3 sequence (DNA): TGTGCCAGCAGTTCCCAGCGGGGGAGCTCCTACGAGCAGTACTTC. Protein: CASSSQRGSSYEQYF.

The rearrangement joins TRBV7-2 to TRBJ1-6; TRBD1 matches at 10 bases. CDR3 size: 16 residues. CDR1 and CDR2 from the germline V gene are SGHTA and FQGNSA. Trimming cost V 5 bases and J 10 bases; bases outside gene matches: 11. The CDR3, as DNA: TGTGCCAGCAGCGGAGGGGTGGGGACAGGGGACTCACCCCTCCACTTT. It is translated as CASSGGVGTGDSPLHF.

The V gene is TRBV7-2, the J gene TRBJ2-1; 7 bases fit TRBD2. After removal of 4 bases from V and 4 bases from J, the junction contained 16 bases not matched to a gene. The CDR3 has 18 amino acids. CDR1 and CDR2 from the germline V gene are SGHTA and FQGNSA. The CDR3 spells CASSSALWGGRVYNEQFF. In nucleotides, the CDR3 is TGTGCCAGCAGCTCCGCCCTCTGGGGCGGGAGAGTTTACAATGAGCAGTTCTTC.

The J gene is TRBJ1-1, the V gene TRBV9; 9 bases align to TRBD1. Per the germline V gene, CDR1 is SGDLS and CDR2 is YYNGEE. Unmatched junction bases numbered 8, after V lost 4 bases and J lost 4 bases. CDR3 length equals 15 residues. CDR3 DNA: TGTGCCAGCAGCCTGCGAGGGGACAGGGTCACTGAAGCTTTCTTT. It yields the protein CASSLRGDRVTEAFF.

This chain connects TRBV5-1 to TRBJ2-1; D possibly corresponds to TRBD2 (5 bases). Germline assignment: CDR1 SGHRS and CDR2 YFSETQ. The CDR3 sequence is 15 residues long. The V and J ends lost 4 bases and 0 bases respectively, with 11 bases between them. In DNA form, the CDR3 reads TGCGCCAGCAGCCCCACTGGGAGCTCCTACAATGAGCAGTTCTTC. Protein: CASSPTGSSYNEQFF.

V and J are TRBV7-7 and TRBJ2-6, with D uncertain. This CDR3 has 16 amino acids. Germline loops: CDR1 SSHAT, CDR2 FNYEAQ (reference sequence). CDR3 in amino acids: CASPETPSSGANVLTF. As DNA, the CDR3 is TGTGCTAGCCCTGAAACCCCGAGCTCTGGGGCCAACGTCCTGACTTTC.

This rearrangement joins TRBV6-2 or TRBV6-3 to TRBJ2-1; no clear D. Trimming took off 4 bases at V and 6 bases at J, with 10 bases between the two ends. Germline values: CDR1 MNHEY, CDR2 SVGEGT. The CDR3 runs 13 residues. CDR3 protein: CASSFLSINEQFF. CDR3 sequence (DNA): TGTGCCAGCAGTTTCCTAAGCATCAATGAGCAGTTCTTC.

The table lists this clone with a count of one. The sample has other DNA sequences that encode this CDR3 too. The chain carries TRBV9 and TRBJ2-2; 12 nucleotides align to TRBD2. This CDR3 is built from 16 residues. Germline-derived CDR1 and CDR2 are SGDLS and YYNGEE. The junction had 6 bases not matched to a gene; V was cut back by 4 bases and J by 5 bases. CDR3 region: CASSPRLAGVTGELFF. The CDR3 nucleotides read TGTGCCAGCAGCCCACGACTAGCGGGGGTGACCGGGGAGCTGTTTTTT. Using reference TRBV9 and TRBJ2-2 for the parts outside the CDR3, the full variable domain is DSGVTQTPKHLITATGQRVTLRCSPRSGDLSVYWYQQSLDQGLQFLIQYYNGEERAKGNILERFSAQQFPDLHSELNLSSLELGDSALYFCASSPRLAGVTGELFFGEGSRLTVL.

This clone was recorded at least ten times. CDR3 sequence: CASSQWTSGDREQYF. CDR3 DNA: TGCGCCAGCAGCCAATGGACTAGCGGTGACAGAGAGCAGTACTTC. The rearrangement links TRBV4-1 to TRBJ2-7, with 10 bases that match TRBD2. CDR3 size: 15 residues. CDR1 and CDR2 (germline): MGHRA, YSYEKL. V lost 2 bases, J lost 7 bases, and 8 bases stayed unmatched.

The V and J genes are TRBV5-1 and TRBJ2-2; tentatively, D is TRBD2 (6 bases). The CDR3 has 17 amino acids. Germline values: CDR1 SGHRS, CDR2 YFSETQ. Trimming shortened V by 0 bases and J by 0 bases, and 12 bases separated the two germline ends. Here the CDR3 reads CASSLVPGRTNTGELFF. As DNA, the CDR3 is TGCGCCAGCAGCTTGGTCCCAGGGAGGACGAACACCGGGGAGCTGTTTTTT.

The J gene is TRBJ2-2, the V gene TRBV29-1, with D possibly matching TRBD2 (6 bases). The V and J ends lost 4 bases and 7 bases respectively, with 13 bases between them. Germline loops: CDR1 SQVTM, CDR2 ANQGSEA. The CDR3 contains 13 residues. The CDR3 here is CSVGRGFGGELFF. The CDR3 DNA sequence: TGCAGCGTTGGGAGGGGCTTTGGCGGGGAGCTGTTTTTT.

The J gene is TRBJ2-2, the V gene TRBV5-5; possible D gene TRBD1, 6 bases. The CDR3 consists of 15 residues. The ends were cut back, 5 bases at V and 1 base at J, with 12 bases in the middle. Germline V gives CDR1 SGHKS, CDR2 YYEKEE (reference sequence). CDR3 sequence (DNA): TGTGCCAGCAGACTGCTGGGACAGAACACCGGGGAGCTGTTTTTT. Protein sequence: CASRLLGQNTGELFF.

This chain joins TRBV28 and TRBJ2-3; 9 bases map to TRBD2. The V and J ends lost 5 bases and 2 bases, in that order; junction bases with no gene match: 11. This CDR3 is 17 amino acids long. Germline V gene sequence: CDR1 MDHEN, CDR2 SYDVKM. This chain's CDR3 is CASSAPGLAPPTDTQYF. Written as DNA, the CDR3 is TGTGCCAGCAGTGCCCCGGGACTAGCTCCCCCCACAGATACGCAGTATTTT.

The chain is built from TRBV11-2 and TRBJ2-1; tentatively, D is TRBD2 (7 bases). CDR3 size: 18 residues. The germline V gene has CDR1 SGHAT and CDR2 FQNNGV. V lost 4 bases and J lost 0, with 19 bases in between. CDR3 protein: CASSSAPGGGSSYNEQFF. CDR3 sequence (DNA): TGTGCCAGCAGCTCCGCCCCCGGGGGCGGGAGCTCCTACAATGAGCAGTTCTTC.

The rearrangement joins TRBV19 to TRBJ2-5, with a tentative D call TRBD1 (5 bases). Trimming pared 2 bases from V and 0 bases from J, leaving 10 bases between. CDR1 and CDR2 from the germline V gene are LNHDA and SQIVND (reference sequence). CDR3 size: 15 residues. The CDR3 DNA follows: TGTGCCAGTAGTATATCCAGGGTGTACCAAGAGACCCAGTACTTC. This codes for CASSISRVYQETQYF.

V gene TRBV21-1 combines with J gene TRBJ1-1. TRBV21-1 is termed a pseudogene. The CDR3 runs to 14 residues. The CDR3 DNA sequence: TGTGCCAGCAGCAACGGGTTGGGGAACACTGAAGCTTTCTTT. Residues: CASSNGLGNTEAFF.

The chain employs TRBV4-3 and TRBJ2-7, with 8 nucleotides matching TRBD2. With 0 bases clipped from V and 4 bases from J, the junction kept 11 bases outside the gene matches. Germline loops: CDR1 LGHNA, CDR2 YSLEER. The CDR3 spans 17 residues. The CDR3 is CASSQDRISGVDYEQYF. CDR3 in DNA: TGCGCCAGCAGCCAAGATAGAATTAGCGGGGTGGATTACGAGCAGTACTTC.

This CDR3 reads CASSLDGSGRNYGYTF. CDR3 nucleotide sequence: TGTGCCAGCAGCTTAGACGGCTCAGGGCGGAACTATGGCTACACCTTC. The chain links TRBV11-1 to TRBJ1-2; weak D call: TRBD1 (5 bases). This CDR3 comprises 16 residues. Trimming shortened V by 1 base and J by 2 bases, and 14 bases separated the two germline ends. CDR1 SGHAT and CDR2 FQDESV come from the germline V gene (reference sequence).

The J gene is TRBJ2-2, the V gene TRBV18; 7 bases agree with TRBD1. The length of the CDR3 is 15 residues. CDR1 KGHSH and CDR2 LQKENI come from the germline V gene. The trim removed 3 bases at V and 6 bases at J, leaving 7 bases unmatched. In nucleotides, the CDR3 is TGTGCCAGCTCACCGGCCACTGGGACAGCCGGGGAGCTGTTTTTT. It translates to CASSPATGTAGELFF.

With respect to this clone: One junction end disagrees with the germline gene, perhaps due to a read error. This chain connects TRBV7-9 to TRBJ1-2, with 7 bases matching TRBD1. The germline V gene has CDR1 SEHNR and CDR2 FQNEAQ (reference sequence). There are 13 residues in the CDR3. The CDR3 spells CASSHPEGQQRSF. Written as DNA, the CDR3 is TGTGCCAGCAGCCACCCTGAGGGACAGCAACGATCCTTC.

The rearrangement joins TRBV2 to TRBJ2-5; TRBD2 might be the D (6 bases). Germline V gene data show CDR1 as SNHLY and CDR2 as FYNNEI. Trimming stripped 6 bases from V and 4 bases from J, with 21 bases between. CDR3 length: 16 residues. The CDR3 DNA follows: TGTGCCAGCAGACGGGACCTTACACCGGGGGTAGAGACCCAGTACTTC. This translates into CASRRDLTPGVETQYF.

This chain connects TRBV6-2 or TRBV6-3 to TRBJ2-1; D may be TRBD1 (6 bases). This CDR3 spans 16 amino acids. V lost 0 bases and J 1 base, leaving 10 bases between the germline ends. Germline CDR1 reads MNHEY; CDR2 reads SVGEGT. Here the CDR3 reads CASSYSPGESYNEQFF. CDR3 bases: TGTGCCAGCAGTTACTCGCCAGGGGAGTCCTACAATGAGCAGTTCTTC.

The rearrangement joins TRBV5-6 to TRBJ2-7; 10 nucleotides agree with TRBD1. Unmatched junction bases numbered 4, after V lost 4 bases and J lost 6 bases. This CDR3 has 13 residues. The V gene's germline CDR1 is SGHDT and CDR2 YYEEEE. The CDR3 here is CASSRDRGSEQYF. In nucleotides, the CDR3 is TGTGCCAGCAGCCGGGACAGGGGATCCGAGCAGTACTTC. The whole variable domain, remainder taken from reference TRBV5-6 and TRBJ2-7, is DAGVTQSPTHLIKTRGQQVTLRCSPKSGHDTVSWYQQALGQGPQFIFQYYEEEERQRGNFPDRFSGHQFPNYSSELNVNALLLGDSALYLCASSRDRGSEQYFGPGTRLTVT.

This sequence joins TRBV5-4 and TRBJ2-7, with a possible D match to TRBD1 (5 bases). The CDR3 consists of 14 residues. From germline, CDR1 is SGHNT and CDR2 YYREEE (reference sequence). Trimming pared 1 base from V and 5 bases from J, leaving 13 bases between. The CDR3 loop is CASSLSSRAHEQYF. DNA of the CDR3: TGTGCCAGCAGCTTGTCGTCCAGGGCCCACGAGCAGTACTTC.

The CDR3 DNA follows: TGTGCCAGCAGTTACCCAAACAGGGGCCTCACCGGGGAGCTGTTTTTT. This gives the protein CASSYPNRGLTGELFF. The V call is TRBV6-2 or TRBV6-3, the J call TRBJ2-2; 7 bases fit TRBD1. V lost 2 bases to trimming and J lost 4 bases; unmatched junction nucleotides: 7. Germline CDR1 MNHEY, CDR2 SVGEGT. The CDR3 length is 16 residues.

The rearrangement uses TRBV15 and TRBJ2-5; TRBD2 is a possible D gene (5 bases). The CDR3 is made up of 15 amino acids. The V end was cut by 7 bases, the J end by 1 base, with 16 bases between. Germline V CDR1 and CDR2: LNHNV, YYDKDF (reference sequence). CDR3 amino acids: CATTAGGNPQETQYF. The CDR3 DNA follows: TGTGCCACCACGGCGGGTGGGAACCCCCAAGAGACCCAGTACTTC.